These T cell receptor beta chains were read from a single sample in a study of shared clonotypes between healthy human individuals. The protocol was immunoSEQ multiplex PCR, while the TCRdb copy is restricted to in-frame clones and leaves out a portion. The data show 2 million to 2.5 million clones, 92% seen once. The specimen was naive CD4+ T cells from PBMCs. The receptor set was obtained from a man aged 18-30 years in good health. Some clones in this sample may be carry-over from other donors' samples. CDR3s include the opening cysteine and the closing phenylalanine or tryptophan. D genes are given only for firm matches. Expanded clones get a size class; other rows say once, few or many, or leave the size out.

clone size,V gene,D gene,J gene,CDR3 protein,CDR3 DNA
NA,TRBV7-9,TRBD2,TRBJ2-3,CASSLVGGEGDTQYF,TGTGCCAGCAGCTTAGTCGGAGGGGAGGGAGATACGCAGTATTTT
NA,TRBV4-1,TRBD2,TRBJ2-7,CASSQDLASGPSSYEQYF,TGCGCCAGCAGCCAAGATCTGGCTAGCGGGCCCAGCTCCTACGAGCAGTACTTC
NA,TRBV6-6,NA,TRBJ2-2,CASSPNRSTGELFF,TGTGCCAGCAGTCCAAACCGGAGCACCGGGGAGCTGTTTTTT
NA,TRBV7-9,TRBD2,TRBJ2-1,CASSLSPRREFHEQFF,TGTGCCAGCAGCTTAAGCCCCCGGCGGGAGTTTCACGAGCAGTTCTTC
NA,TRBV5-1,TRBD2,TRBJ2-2,CASSMGLAGSELFF,TGCGCCAGCAGCATGGGACTAGCGGGATCGGAGCTGTTTTTT
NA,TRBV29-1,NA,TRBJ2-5,CSVVSNGETQYF,TGCAGCGTTGTTAGCAATGGGGAGACCCAGTACTTC
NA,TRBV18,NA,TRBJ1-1,CASSQGTGGITEAFF,TGTGCCAGCTCACAGGGGACGGGGGGAATCACTGAAGCTTTCTTT
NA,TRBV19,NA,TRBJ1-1,CASTFPRVGRSEAFF,TGTGCCAGTACCTTTCCCAGGGTGGGGAGAAGTGAAGCTTTCTTT
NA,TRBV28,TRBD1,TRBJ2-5,CASSPDREETQYF,TGTGCCAGCAGTCCCGACAGGGAGGAGACCCAGTACTTC
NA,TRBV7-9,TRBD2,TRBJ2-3,CASSARGGGTDTQYF,TGTGCCAGCAGCGCCCGCGGGGGGGGCACAGATACGCAGTATTTT
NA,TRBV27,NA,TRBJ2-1,CASSGRLQEQFF,TGTGCCAGCAGTGGAAGACTACAGGAGCAGTTCTTC
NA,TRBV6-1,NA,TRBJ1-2,CASTDGPKGGYGYTF,TGTGCCAGCACCGATGGACCCAAAGGGGGCTATGGCTACACCTTC
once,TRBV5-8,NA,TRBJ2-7,CASSLEEAVSEQYF,TGTGCCAGCAGCTTGGAGGAGGCGGTCTCAGAGCAGTACTTC
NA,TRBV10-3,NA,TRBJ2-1,CAIRADRSYNEQFF,TGTGCCATCAGGGCCGATCGCTCCTACAATGAGCAGTTCTTC
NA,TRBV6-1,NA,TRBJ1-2,CASSPSVGTAYGYTF,TGTGCCAGCAGTCCATCCGTTGGGACGGCCTATGGCTACACCTTC
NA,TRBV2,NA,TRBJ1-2,CASRGVGFGGYTF,TGTGCCAGCAGAGGGGTTGGGTTCGGTGGCTACACCTTC
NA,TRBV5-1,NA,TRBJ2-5,CASSLFLRKETQYF,TGCGCCAGCAGCTTGTTTTTACGGAAAGAGACCCAGTACTTC
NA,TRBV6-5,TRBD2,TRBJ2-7,CASSLPVGGGSYEQYF,TGTGCCAGCAGTTTACCTGTTGGCGGGGGGTCCTACGAGCAGTACTTC
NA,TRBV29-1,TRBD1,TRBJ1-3,CSVVGDSTSSGNTIYF,TGCAGCGTTGTGGGGGACAGCACTTCTTCTGGAAACACCATATATTTT
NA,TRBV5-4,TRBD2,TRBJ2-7,CASSYYLAGGYEQYF,TGTGCCAGCAGCTATTATCTAGCGGGAGGGTACGAGCAGTACTTC
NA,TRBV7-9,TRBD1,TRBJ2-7,CASSRDRGSYEQYF,TGTGCCAGCAGTCGGGACAGGGGATCCTACGAGCAGTACTTC
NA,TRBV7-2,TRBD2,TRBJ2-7,CASSLVRLAGGPEQYF,TGTGCCAGCAGCTTAGTAAGGCTAGCGGGAGGGCCCGAGCAGTACTTC
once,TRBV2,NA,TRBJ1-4,CASSSTGSTNEKLFF,TGTGCCAGCAGTAGTACCGGATCAACTAATGAAAAACTGTTTTTT
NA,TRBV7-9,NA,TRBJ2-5,CASSPLGDSNLVETQYF,TGTGCCAGCAGCCCCTTAGGGGACTCAAATCTCGTGGAGACCCAGTACTTC
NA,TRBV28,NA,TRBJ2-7,CASSFPREQYF,TGTGCCAGCAGTTTCCCCCGAGAGCAGTACTTC
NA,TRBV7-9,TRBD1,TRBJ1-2,CASSLRHDREGYTF,TGTGCCAGCAGCTTGAGGCACGACAGGGAGGGCTACACCTTC
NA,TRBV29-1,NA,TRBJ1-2,CSVERQTNYGYTF,TGCAGCGTTGAACGGCAGACCAACTATGGCTACACCTTC
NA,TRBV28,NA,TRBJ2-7,CASSLDSEQYF,TGTGCCAGCAGCCTAGACAGCGAGCAGTACTTC
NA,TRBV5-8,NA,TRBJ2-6,CASSPRTGSGANVLTF,TGTGCCAGCAGCCCACGGACGGGCTCTGGGGCCAACGTCCTGACTTTC
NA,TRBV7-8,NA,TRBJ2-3,CASSSPDTQYF,TGTGCCAGCAGCTCACCAGATACGCAGTATTTT
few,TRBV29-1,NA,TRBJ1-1,CSVVRGLNTEAFF,TGCAGCGTTGTCAGGGGACTGAACACTGAAGCTTTCTTT
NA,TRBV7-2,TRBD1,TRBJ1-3,CASSLVWTGRSGNTIYF,TGTGCCAGCAGCTTAGTTTGGACAGGCCGCTCTGGAAACACCATATATTTT
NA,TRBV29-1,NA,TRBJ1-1,CSVVRQSNTEAFF,TGCAGCGTTGTCCGACAGTCTAACACTGAAGCTTTCTTT
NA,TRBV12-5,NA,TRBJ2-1,CASGSPRTEYNEQFF,TGTGCTAGTGGTTCCCCTCGGACAGAGTACAATGAGCAGTTCTTC
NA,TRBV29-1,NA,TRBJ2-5,CSVVPPGSQETQYF,TGCAGCGTTGTTCCCCCCGGGAGCCAAGAGACCCAGTACTTC
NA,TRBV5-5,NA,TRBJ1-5,CASSLGTGFDNQPQHF,TGTGCCAGCAGCTTGGGTACAGGATTTGACAATCAGCCCCAGCATTTT
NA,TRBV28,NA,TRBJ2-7,CASSGKLYEQYF,TGTGCCAGCAGTGGTAAGCTTTACGAGCAGTACTTC
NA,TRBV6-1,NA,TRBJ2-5,CASSEALGSQETQYF,TGTGCCAGCAGTGAAGCCCTGGGGAGCCAAGAGACCCAGTACTTC
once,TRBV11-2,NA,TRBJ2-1,CASGLIRGSYNEQFF,TGTGCCAGCGGGCTCATAAGGGGGTCCTACAATGAGCAGTTCTTC
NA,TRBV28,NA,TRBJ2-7,CASSLFSRGREQYF,TGTGCCAGCAGTTTATTCTCCAGGGGCCGCGAGCAGTACTTC
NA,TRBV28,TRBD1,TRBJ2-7,CATGQGTYEQYF,TGTGCCACCGGACAGGGTACCTACGAGCAGTACTTC
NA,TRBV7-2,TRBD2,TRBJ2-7,CASSFRRTSGTMGSYEQYF,TGTGCCAGCAGCTTCCGGAGGACTAGCGGCACAATGGGCTCCTACGAGCAGTACTTC
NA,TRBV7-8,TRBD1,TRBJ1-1,CASSVEQGAVNTEAFF,TGTGCCAGCAGCGTAGAACAGGGGGCTGTGAACACTGAAGCTTTCTTT
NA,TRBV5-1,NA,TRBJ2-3,CASSGYGSSADTQYF,TGCGCCAGCAGTGGGTACGGGAGTAGCGCAGATACGCAGTATTTT
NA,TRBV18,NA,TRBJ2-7,CASSPVAPWEQYF,TGTGCCAGCTCACCGGTGGCACCTTGGGAGCAGTACTTC
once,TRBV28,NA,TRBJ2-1,CASTIGGSSYSYNEQFF,TGTGCCAGCACCATTGGGGGCTCGTCCTACTCCTACAATGAGCAGTTCTTC
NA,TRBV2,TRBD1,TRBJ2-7,CASMFHTGQGYNF,TGTGCCAGCATGTTTCATACGGGACAGGGTTATAACTTC
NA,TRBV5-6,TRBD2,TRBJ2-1,CASSWGGRKLYNEQFF,TGTGCCAGCAGCTGGGGGGGACGGAAACTATACAATGAGCAGTTCTTC